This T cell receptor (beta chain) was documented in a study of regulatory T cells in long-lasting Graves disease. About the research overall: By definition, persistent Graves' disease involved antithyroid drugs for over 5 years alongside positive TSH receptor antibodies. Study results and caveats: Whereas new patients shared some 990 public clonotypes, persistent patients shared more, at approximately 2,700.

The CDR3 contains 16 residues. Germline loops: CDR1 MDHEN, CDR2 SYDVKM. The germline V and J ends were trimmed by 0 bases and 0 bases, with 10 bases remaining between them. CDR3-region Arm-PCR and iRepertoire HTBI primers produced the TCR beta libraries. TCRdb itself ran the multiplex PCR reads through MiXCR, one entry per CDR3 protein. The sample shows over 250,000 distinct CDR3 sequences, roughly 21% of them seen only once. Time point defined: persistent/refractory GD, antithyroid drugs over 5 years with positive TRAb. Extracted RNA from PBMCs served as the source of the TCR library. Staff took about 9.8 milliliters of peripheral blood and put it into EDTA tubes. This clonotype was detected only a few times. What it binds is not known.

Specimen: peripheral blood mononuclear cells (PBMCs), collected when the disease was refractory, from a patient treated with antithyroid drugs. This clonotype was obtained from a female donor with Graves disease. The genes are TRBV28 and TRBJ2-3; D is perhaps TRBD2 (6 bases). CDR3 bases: TGTGCCAGCAGTTTATGGCTAAGCGGGAGCACAGATACGCAGTATTTT. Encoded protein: CASSLWLSGSTDTQYF.